This section outlines one T cell receptor beta chain sequence together with its context. The data stem from a study of identifying expanded T cells in peripheral blood. V shed 1 base and J shed 6 bases, with 13 bases lying between them. The CDR3 is 15 residues long. Looked up from germline, CDR1 is MNHNS and CDR2 is SASEGT. Profiled with immunoSEQ multiplex PCR; TCRdb holds only in-frame clones, not every one. The repertoire holds 85,000 to 100,000 clones, around 88% seen once, with 4% to 4.5% in the top ten. This chain joins TRBV6-1 and TRBJ1-5; D is perhaps TRBD1 (6 bases). This receptor was taken from a person aged 18-69 years in good health. The source material was blood. CDR3 region: CASSEGEGESQPQHF. CDR3 nucleotides: TGTGCCAGCAGTGAAGGGGAGGGGGAATCTCAGCCCCAGCATTTT.